This T cell receptor (beta chain) emerged from a study of post-analysis software for immune sequencing data. Looking at the study overall: There were relapsing-remitting, secondary progressive and progressive-relapsing multiple sclerosis among the disease courses included.

Details on this clonotype: Its specificity is unknown.

The study, taken as a whole, reports: TRBV5-6, TRBV5-1 and TRBV20-1 were among several TRBV segments more frequent in patients than controls. There was significantly lower normalized Chao1 diversity in multiple sclerosis patients than in controls. Samples prepared in the same batch strongly co-clustered by F measure.

The library was made from cDNA and included unique molecular identifiers. TCRdb reprocessed the PCR reads with MiXCR, giving one entry per CDR3 protein. Of hundreds of thousands of distinct CDR3 sequences in the sample, approximately 45% were seen once. The CDR3 has 12 amino acids. Trimming removed 7 bases at V and 2 bases at J, with 12 bases between. Per germline, CDR1 DFQATT and CDR2 SNEGSKA (reference sequence). The sequence was obtained from a girl aged 5 to 17 with multiple sclerosis. Source material: blood. J is TRBJ2-7 and V is TRBV20-1, with D possibly being TRBD2 (6 bases). The CDR3 DNA follows: TGCAGTGTGGGCAGGGAGGCCTACGAGCAGTACTTC. This codes for CSVGREAYEQYF.